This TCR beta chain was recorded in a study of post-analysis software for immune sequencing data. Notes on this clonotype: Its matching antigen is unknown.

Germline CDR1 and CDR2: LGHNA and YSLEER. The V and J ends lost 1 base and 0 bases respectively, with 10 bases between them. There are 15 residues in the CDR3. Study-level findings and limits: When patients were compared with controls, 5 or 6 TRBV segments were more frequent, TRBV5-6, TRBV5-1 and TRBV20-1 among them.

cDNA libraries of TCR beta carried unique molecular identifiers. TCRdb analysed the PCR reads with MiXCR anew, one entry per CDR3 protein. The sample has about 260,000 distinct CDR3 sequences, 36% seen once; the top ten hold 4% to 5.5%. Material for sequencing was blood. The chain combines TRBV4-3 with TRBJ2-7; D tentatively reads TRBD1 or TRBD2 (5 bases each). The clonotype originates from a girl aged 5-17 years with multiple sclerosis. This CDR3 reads CASSQAGTVSYEQYF. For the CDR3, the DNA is TGCGCCAGCAGCCAAGCGGGGACGGTCTCCTACGAGCAGTACTTC.